Below, 10 T cell receptor beta chains from the same sample are listed, as sequenced in a study of blood T cells in healthy people across ages. With a J-beta primer mix and a sample-barcoded 5' primer, a second PCR ran 7 to 11 cycles. MiXCR, run by TCRdb on the 5' RACE reads, gives a single entry per CDR3 protein. The data hold about 930,000 distinct CDR3 sequences, with 25% to 30% observed a single time. The same sample was also used in a study of T cells of mothers and their children.

The sample comprised blood. All receptors come from a woman aged 40-49 years in good health.

The chain recombines TRBV29-1 with TRBJ1-1, with 7 nucleotides matching TRBD1. The junction had 6 bases not matched to a gene; V was cut back by 0 bases and J by 2 bases. CDR1 and CDR2 (germline): SQVTM, ANQGSEA. This CDR3 comprises 15 residues. CDR3 coding DNA: TGCAGCGTTGAAGACTGCCAGGGGGATAACACTGAAGCTTTCTTT. Translation: CSVEDCQGDNTEAFF.

Comments on this clonotype: This may arise from a read error, as a much more abundant clone is one base away. In nucleotides, the CDR3 is TGTGCCACCAGCAGAGGAGGGGAGCCAAACATTCAGTACTTC. Protein: CATSRGGEPNIQYF. This chain joins TRBV15 and TRBJ2-4, with D tentatively TRBD1 or TRBD2 (5 bases each). The CDR3 sequence is 14 residues long. V was shortened by 1 base and J by 6 bases, with 10 bases between the two germline ends. The germline CDR1 and CDR2 sequences are LNHNV and YYDKDF (reference sequence).

This clonotype was recorded many times. In DNA form, the CDR3 reads TGTGCCAGCAGCACGGGGACAGGGGGGGGCTATGGCTACACCTTC. Translated: CASSTGTGGGYGYTF. The rearrangement links TRBV7-2 to TRBJ1-2; TRBD1 matches at 11 bases. The CDR3 covers 15 residues. Trimming cost V 5 bases and J 4 bases; bases outside gene matches: 6. Germline assignment: CDR1 SGHTA and CDR2 FQGNSA.

Ten or more counts support this clonotype. The chain has TRBV2 and TRBJ2-5; TRBD1 is a possible D gene (5 bases). The CDR3 sequence is 13 residues long. Germline values: CDR1 SNHLY, CDR2 FYNNEI. Trimming removed 3 bases at V and 4 bases at J, with 9 bases between. The CDR3 reads CASSDRAGETQYF. The DNA for the CDR3 is TGTGCCAGCAGTGACAGGGCTGGAGAGACCCAGTACTTC. The full variable domain, with the rest looked up from reference TRBV2 and TRBJ2-5, is EPEVTQTPSHQVTQMGQEVILRCVPISNHLYFYWYRQILGQKVEFLVSFYNNEISEKSEIFDDQFSVERPDGSNFTLKIRSTKLEDSAMYFCASSDRAGETQYFGPGTRLLVL.

The sample holds a few counts of this clonotype. This chain joins TRBV3-1 and TRBJ2-1, with TRBD2 matching over 13 bases. CDR1 and CDR2 from the germline V gene are LGHDT and YNNKEL (reference sequence). The CDR3 has 16 residues. V lost 4 bases to trimming and J lost 7 bases; unmatched junction nucleotides: 7. The CDR3 bases are TGTGCCAGCAGCCGCCTACTAGCGGGGGGGCCGAATGAGCAGTTCTTC. This encodes CASSRLLAGGPNEQFF.

The chain combines TRBV28 with TRBJ1-2; D remains ambiguous. CDR3 length: 14 residues. V lost 5 bases, J lost 4 bases, and 14 bases lay in between. Germline assignment: CDR1 MDHEN and CDR2 SYDVKM. The CDR3, as DNA: TGTGCCAGCAGTCCTCTCGCAGAACGCTATGGCTACACCTTC. Amino acids: CASSPLAERYGYTF.

This clonotype turned up a few times. The chain combines TRBV28 with TRBJ2-1, with D unclear. The length of the CDR3 is 16 residues. Germline V gene data show CDR1 as MDHEN and CDR2 as SYDVKM. The V and J ends lost 3 bases and 8 bases respectively, with 20 bases between them. The CDR3 nucleotides read TGTGCCAGCAGTTTTCTTCGTGGCCAAGGTGTCTATGAGCAGTTCTTC. This encodes CASSFLRGQGVYEQFF.

The gene calls are TRBV12-3 or TRBV12-4 and TRBJ2-3; no firm D call. V shed 1 base and J shed 14 bases, with 22 bases lying between them. The CDR3 runs 15 residues. Written as DNA, the CDR3 is TGTGCCAGCAGTTTAGGGGCTATGGGGAACGAAAAACTGTATTTT. Translation gives CASSLGAMGNEKLYF.

This clonotype was recorded at least ten times. The chain uses TRBV27 and TRBJ2-1, with a possible D match to TRBD2 (5 bases). The ends were cut back, 3 bases at V and 9 bases at J, with 12 bases in the middle. CDR1 and CDR2 from the germline V gene are MNHEY and SMNVEV (reference sequence). CDR3 size: 13 residues. The DNA of the CDR3 is TGTGCCAGCAGTTTCTCCCGGGGAAGTGAGCAGTTCTTC. Protein sequence: CASSFSRGSEQFF.

V gene TRBV7-2 combines with J gene TRBJ1-2; 8 bases agree with TRBD1. Germline V gene data show CDR1 as SGHTA and CDR2 as FQGNSA. The V segment lost 5 bases and the J segment 2 bases; nucleotides outside the gene matches: 1. This CDR3 is 13 amino acids long. The DNA for the CDR3 is TGTGCCAGCAGCAACAGGGGGAACTATGGCTACACCTTC. Its protein is CASSNRGNYGYTF. The entire variable domain, with the rest obtained from reference TRBV7-2 and TRBJ1-2, is as follows: GAGVSQSPSNKVTEKGKDVELRCDPISGHTALYWYRQSLGQGLEFLIYFQGNSAPDKSGLPSDRFSAERTGGSVSTLTIQRTQQEDSAVYLCASSNRGNYGYTFGSGTRLTVV.